This T cell receptor (beta chain) came from a study of T-cell reconstitution after alpha-beta-depleted transplantation in children. Using unique molecular identifiers, the investigators prepared the TCRbeta library. MiXCR was run by TCRdb on the PCR reads, yielding one entry per CDR3 protein. The data contain hundreds of thousands of distinct CDR3 sequences, approximately 15% of them singletons. Germline V gene lookup returns CDR1 DFQATT and CDR2 SNEGSKA (reference sequence). The CDR3 is 13 amino acids. With 5 bases clipped from V and 6 bases from J, the junction kept 6 bases outside the gene matches. This clonotype was seen repeatedly, ten times or more.

The sample consisted of PBMCs from the stem cell graft donor, taken from the stem cell graft. This clonotype originated in a human donor who donated a stem cell graft to a child with acute myeloid leukemia. The rearrangement uses TRBV20-1 and TRBJ1-2; 10 bases map to TRBD1. CDR3 nucleotide sequence: TGCAGTGCTGGGGACAGGGGCATGAATGGCTACACCTTC. This sequence encodes CSAGDRGMNGYTF.